The 8 T cell receptor beta chains listed next were all sequenced from one sample in a study of human T cells and chemical hapten exposure. Time point defined: patch test 1, 2 weeks after DPC sensitization. As for treatment: therapeutic diphenylcyclopropenone sensitization with weekly scalp DPC. One entry per CDR3 protein results from TCRdb running MiXCR on the RACE reads. The table has about 340,000 distinct CDR3 sequences, approximately 6.9% seen once. Sequences were derived from whole blood, sampled in connection with sensitization to the hapten diphenylcyclopropenone (DPC). The receptors were sampled from a woman aged 18-30 years with alopecia areata. Some clones in this sample may be carry-over from other donors' samples.

This clonotype was observed a single time. The chain joins TRBV20-1 to TRBJ2-1, with 13 bases matching TRBD2. Germline V gene sequence: CDR1 DFQATT, CDR2 SNEGSKA (reference sequence). The CDR3 runs 17 residues. J gave up 0 bases and V 4 bases, and 6 bases lay outside the gene matches. This CDR3 reads CSATGLAGPSSYNEQFF. CDR3 in DNA: TGCAGTGCTACGGGACTAGCGGGACCAAGCTCCTACAATGAGCAGTTCTTC.

The sample holds many counts of this clonotype. The chain employs TRBV9 and TRBJ1-2; 7 nucleotides match TRBD1. The CDR3 loop spans 23 amino acids. Germline-derived CDR1 and CDR2 are SGDLS and YYNGEE. The V and J ends lost 2 bases and 4 bases, in that order; junction bases with no gene match: 32. Here the CDR3 reads CASSVSQGVFPFLGGRGLYGYTF. The DNA of the CDR3 is TGTGCCAGCAGCGTGTCGCAGGGGGTGTTTCCCTTCCTAGGCGGGAGAGGGCTCTATGGCTACACCTTC.

This chain connects TRBV18 to TRBJ1-2, with TRBD1 as a possible D gene (6 bases). This CDR3 region has 15 residues. Trimming shortened V by 3 bases and J by 3 bases, and 14 bases separated the two germline ends. The germline V gene has CDR1 KGHSH and CDR2 LQKENI. CDR3 DNA: TGTGCCAGCTCACCTGATCAACAGGGCCACTATGGCTACACCTTC. Amino acids: CASSPDQQGHYGYTF. Based on the CDR3 plus reference TRBV18 and TRBJ1-2, the full variable domain is NAGVMQNPRHLVRRRGQEARLRCSPMKGHSHVYWYRQLPEEGLKFMVYLQKENIIDESGMPKERFSAEFPKEGPSILRIQQVVRGDSAAYFCASSPDQQGHYGYTFGSGTRLTVV.

This clonotype was picked up a small number of times. The V gene is TRBV6-2 or TRBV6-3, the J gene TRBJ1-2; a possible D gene is TRBD1 (6 bases). This CDR3 has 15 amino acids. The germline V gene encodes CDR1 MNHEY and CDR2 SVGEGT. Deletions cut 4 bases from V and 5 bases from J, with 17 bases between. This chain's CDR3 is CASSLGSTGQYGYTF. The CDR3 coding sequence is TGTGCCAGCAGTTTGGGGTCAACGGGACAATATGGCTACACCTTC.

This clonotype has at least ten counts. The chain joins TRBV2 to TRBJ2-5, with 12 bases matching TRBD1. The germline CDR1 and CDR2 sequences are SNHLY and FYNNEI. J was trimmed by 6 bases and V by 5 bases; bases with no gene match: 7. CDR3 length: 15 amino acids. CDR3 sequence (DNA): TGTGCCAGCAGTCCCGGGACAGGGGGCGGTCAGACCCAGTACTTC. Protein product: CASSPGTGGGQTQYF.

This clonotype was counted between two and nine times. The chain recombines TRBV7-3 with TRBJ1-1, with D uncertain. Trimming stripped 5 bases from V and 6 bases from J, with 13 bases between. CDR1 is SGHTA and CDR2 is FQGTGA in the germline V gene. The CDR3 spans 13 residues. As DNA, the CDR3 is TGTGCCAGCAGCGCACGGGAAATCTCTGAAGCTTTCTTT. This codes for CASSAREISEAFF. The full variable domain, completed using reference TRBV7-3 and TRBJ1-1, is GAGVSQTPSNKVTEKGKYVELRCDPISGHTALYWYRQSLGQGPEFLIYFQGTGAADDSGLPNDRFFAVRPEGSVSTLKIQRTERGDSAVYLCASSAREISEAFFGQGTRLTVV.

This clonotype came up many times. The rearrangement links TRBV6-2 or TRBV6-3 to TRBJ1-1, with TRBD1 as a possible D gene (5 bases). The V end lost 7 bases, the J end lost 3 bases, and 9 bases lay between the germline ends. Germline lookup yields CDR1 MNHEY and CDR2 SVGEGT. This CDR3 spans 12 amino acids. The CDR3 DNA sequence: TGTGCCAGCAACGGGGGTTACACTGAAGCTTTCTTT. It is translated as CASNGGYTEAFF.

The chain is built from TRBV18 and TRBJ1-6, with TRBD1 identical over 8 bases. CDR1 is KGHSH, CDR2 LQKENI, per germline. This CDR3 contains 15 residues. V trimming: 6 bases; J trimming: 10 bases; junction bases outside the gene matches: 11. The CDR3 is CASSPKGQGESPLHF. As DNA, the CDR3 is TGTGCCAGCTCCCCAAAAGGACAGGGAGAATCACCCCTCCACTTT.